These T cell receptor beta chains were read from a single sample in a study of vaccination and CD4 T cells after COVID-19. No antigen has been identified for these receptors. From the PCR reads, TCRdb called clonotypes with MiXCR, one entry per CDR3 protein. The sample includes about 5,500 distinct CDR3 sequences, 39% seen only once; the top ten take about 43%. The specimen was CD4+ T cells from blood, cultured in vitro. These receptors came from a human donor in good health. Each CDR3 is given with its conserved first and last residue. D genes are given only for firm matches. Size is omitted from some rows. Given values are once, few, many or a class for expanded clones.

CDR3: CSARTVGALREKLFF
DNA: TGCAGTGCTCGAACCGTGGGGGCACTTCGGGAAAAACTGTTTTTT
J: TRBJ1-4
D: -
size: -
V: TRBV20-1

CDR3: CSAESQDYSNQPQHF
DNA: TGCAGTGCAGAGTCACAGGATTATAGCAATCAGCCCCAGCATTTT
J: TRBJ1-5
D: -
size: few
V: TRBV20-1

CDR3: CSVGQGVSYGYTF
DNA: TGCAGTGTGGGACAGGGAGTAAGCTATGGCTACACCTTC
J: TRBJ1-2
D: TRBD1
size: -
V: TRBV20-1

CDR3: CASSPLAGGLDNEQFF
DNA: TGCGCCAGCAGCCCATTAGCGGGGGGGCTGGACAATGAGCAGTTCTTC
J: TRBJ2-1
D: TRBD2
size: -
V: TRBV5-1

CDR3: CASSLTGTNYNSPLHF
DNA: TGTGCCAGCAGCTTAACCGGGACAAATTATAATTCACCCCTCCACTTT
J: TRBJ1-6
D: -
size: -
V: TRBV7-6

CDR3: CASSGLTGLFKGNEQFF
DNA: TGTGCCAGCAGTGGCTTGACAGGACTGTTCAAAGGCAATGAGCAGTTCTTC
J: TRBJ2-1
D: -
size: -
V: TRBV6-1

CDR3: CASSSQGSSSGELFF
DNA: TGCGCCAGCAGTTCCCAGGGGTCAAGCAGCGGGGAGCTGTTTTTT
J: TRBJ2-2
D: -
size: -
V: TRBV5-1

CDR3: CASSRSRDRVTTGELFF
DNA: TGTGCCAGCAGCCGGTCTCGGGACAGGGTGACTACCGGGGAGCTGTTTTTT
J: TRBJ2-2
D: TRBD1
size: few
V: TRBV7-2

CDR3: CASSYGQGVYSPLHF
DNA: TGTGCCAGCAGTTACGGACAGGGGGTATACTCACCCCTCCACTTT
J: TRBJ1-6
D: TRBD1
size: few
V: TRBV6-5

CDR3: CASISTGTEAFF
DNA: TGCGCCAGCATTAGTACGGGGACTGAAGCTTTCTTT
J: TRBJ1-1
D: -
size: -
V: TRBV4-1

CDR3: CAWSDTSYEQYF
DNA: TGTGCCTGGAGTGATACCTCCTACGAGCAGTACTTC
J: TRBJ2-7
D: -
size: once
V: TRBV30

CDR3: CASSLDLYEQYF
DNA: TGTGCCAGCAGCTTAGATCTCTACGAGCAGTACTTC
J: TRBJ2-7
D: -
size: -
V: TRBV7-9

CDR3: CASSITGVYTEAFF
DNA: TGTGCCAGCAGTATAACAGGGGTTTACACTGAAGCTTTCTTT
J: TRBJ1-1
D: TRBD1
size: few
V: TRBV10-3

CDR3: CASSELPGAAFF
DNA: TGTGCCAGCAGTGAACTTCCAGGGGCAGCTTTCTTT
J: TRBJ1-1
D: -
size: -
V: TRBV6-1

CDR3: CASSGGTQEAFF
DNA: TGTGCCAGCAGTGGGGGGACGCAGGAAGCTTTCTTT
J: TRBJ1-1
D: -
size: -
V: TRBV6-1

CDR3: CASDITGGSAETQYF
DNA: TGTGCCAGTGATATCACCGGGGGTAGCGCAGAGACCCAGTACTTC
J: TRBJ2-5
D: -
size: -
V: TRBV6-1

CDR3: CASSSSSTGGVKAFF
DNA: TGTGCCAGCAGCTCCTCTTCGACAGGGGGCGTAAAAGCTTTCTTT
J: TRBJ1-1
D: TRBD1
size: -
V: TRBV7-2

CDR3: CASREQGLRQPQHF
DNA: TGTGCCAGCAGGGAACAGGGGCTGAGGCAGCCCCAGCATTTT
J: TRBJ1-5
D: TRBD1
size: -
V: TRBV12-3/TRBV12-4

CDR3: CASSYSSGEHQETQYF
DNA: TGTGCCAGCAGTTACTCGAGCGGGGAGCACCAAGAGACCCAGTACTTC
J: TRBJ2-5
D: TRBD2
size: medium-sized
V: TRBV6-2/TRBV6-3

CDR3: CASSLSYNSLGWPQHF
DNA: TGTGCCAGCAGCTTAAGCTATAACAGCCTCGGTTGGCCCCAGCATTTT
J: TRBJ1-5
D: -
size: once
V: TRBV7-2

CDR3: CASSPLLAITGQYF
DNA: TGTGCCAGCAGCCCACTACTAGCCATAACGGGGCAGTACTTC
J: TRBJ2-7
D: -
size: few
V: TRBV7-9

CDR3: CASSVGLGSPLHF
DNA: TGTGCCAGCAGTGTCGGTCTAGGTTCACCCCTCCACTTT
J: TRBJ1-6
D: -
size: -
V: TRBV6-4

CDR3: CASSERVGNSYEQYF
DNA: TGCGCCAGCAGTGAGCGCGTCGGTAATTCCTACGAGCAGTACTTC
J: TRBJ2-7
D: -
size: few
V: TRBV10-1

CDR3: CASMAGRDQPQHF
DNA: TGTGCCAGCATGGCAGGTAGGGATCAGCCCCAGCATTTT
J: TRBJ1-5
D: -
size: few
V: TRBV2

CDR3: CASSYSTGVKGGETQYF
DNA: TGTGCCAGCAGTTACTCCACAGGGGTCAAGGGAGGAGAGACCCAGTACTTC
J: TRBJ2-5
D: -
size: few
V: TRBV6-5

CDR3: CASSLTADQGYTF
DNA: TGTGCCAGCAGCTTAACAGCGGACCAGGGCTACACCTTC
J: TRBJ1-2
D: -
size: -
V: TRBV5-4

CDR3: CASSQVSGFQETQYF
DNA: TGTGCCAGCAGCCAAGTCTCAGGGTTCCAAGAGACCCAGTACTTC
J: TRBJ2-5
D: -
size: -
V: TRBV3-1

CDR3: CASSFGVLYEQYF
DNA: TGTGCCAGCAGCTTTGGAGTACTCTACGAGCAGTACTTC
J: TRBJ2-7
D: -
size: -
V: TRBV11-2

CDR3: CATSREKGLNTEAFF
DNA: TGTGCCACCAGCAGAGAGAAGGGATTGAACACTGAAGCTTTCTTT
J: TRBJ1-1
D: -
size: -
V: TRBV15

CDR3: CASRPPGFYTEAFF
DNA: TGCGCCAGCAGGCCCCCAGGGTTTTACACTGAAGCTTTCTTT
J: TRBJ1-1
D: -
size: once
V: TRBV10-2

CDR3: CSAPGGSPGSNSPLHF
DNA: TGCAGTGCCCCAGGGGGGAGTCCGGGGTCCAATTCACCCCTCCACTTT
J: TRBJ1-6
D: TRBD1
size: few
V: TRBV20-1

CDR3: CASSVGLASTSYEQYF
DNA: TGTGCCAGCAGCGTGGGACTAGCATCAACCTCCTACGAGCAGTACTTC
J: TRBJ2-7
D: TRBD2
size: -
V: TRBV7-2

CDR3: CATSVRDRIPNQPQHF
DNA: TGTGCCACCAGCGTACGAGACAGGATCCCAAATCAGCCCCAGCATTTT
J: TRBJ1-5
D: -
size: few
V: TRBV15

CDR3: CASSETGDQPQHF
DNA: TGTGCCAGCAGTGAAACGGGGGATCAGCCCCAGCATTTT
J: TRBJ1-5
D: -
size: few
V: TRBV2

CDR3: CASSRGTGQPQHF
DNA: TGTGCCAGCAGTCGGGGAACCGGTCAGCCCCAGCATTTT
J: TRBJ1-5
D: -
size: -
V: TRBV12-3/TRBV12-4

CDR3: CSARDPESKETQYF
DNA: TGCAGTGCTAGAGACCCAGAAAGCAAAGAGACCCAGTACTTC
J: TRBJ2-5
D: -
size: -
V: TRBV20-1

CDR3: CASSPGGGRETQYF
DNA: TGTGCCAGCTCACCCGGAGGGGGGAGAGAGACCCAGTACTTC
J: TRBJ2-5
D: -
size: -
V: TRBV18

CDR3: CASSWGQGNQPQHF
DNA: TGTGCCAGCAGTTGGGGACAGGGGAATCAGCCCCAGCATTTT
J: TRBJ1-5
D: TRBD1
size: -
V: TRBV27

CDR3: CASSPTGGRLSGIGYTF
DNA: TGTGCCAGCAGCCCGACAGGGGGGCGCTTGAGTGGAATTGGCTACACCTTC
J: TRBJ1-2
D: TRBD1
size: -
V: TRBV7-2

CDR3: CASSLAGTDIGHTEAFF
DNA: TGCGCCAGCAGCTTGGCGGGGACAGACATCGGACACACTGAAGCTTTCTTT
J: TRBJ1-1
D: TRBD1
size: -
V: TRBV5-1

CDR3: CASSQEGGSYGYTF
DNA: TGTGCCAGCAGCCAAGAGGGGGGTTCTTATGGCTACACCTTC
J: TRBJ1-2
D: -
size: -
V: TRBV4-2

CDR3: CSAPQGFANEKLFF
DNA: TGCAGTGCGCCACAGGGGTTCGCTAATGAAAAACTGTTTTTT
J: TRBJ1-4
D: TRBD1
size: few
V: TRBV20-1

CDR3: CASSLVLAGGQETQYF
DNA: TGCGCCAGCAGCTTGGTACTAGCGGGGGGGCAAGAGACCCAGTACTTC
J: TRBJ2-5
D: TRBD2
size: -
V: TRBV5-1

CDR3: CASSLGRGLAFF
DNA: TGTGCCAGCAGCTTAGGGAGGGGGTTAGCTTTCTTT
J: TRBJ1-1
D: -
size: few
V: TRBV7-2

CDR3: CASSQTSKGTGELFF
DNA: TGCGCCAGCAGCCAGACATCTAAAGGGACCGGGGAGCTGTTTTTT
J: TRBJ2-2
D: -
size: -
V: TRBV5-1